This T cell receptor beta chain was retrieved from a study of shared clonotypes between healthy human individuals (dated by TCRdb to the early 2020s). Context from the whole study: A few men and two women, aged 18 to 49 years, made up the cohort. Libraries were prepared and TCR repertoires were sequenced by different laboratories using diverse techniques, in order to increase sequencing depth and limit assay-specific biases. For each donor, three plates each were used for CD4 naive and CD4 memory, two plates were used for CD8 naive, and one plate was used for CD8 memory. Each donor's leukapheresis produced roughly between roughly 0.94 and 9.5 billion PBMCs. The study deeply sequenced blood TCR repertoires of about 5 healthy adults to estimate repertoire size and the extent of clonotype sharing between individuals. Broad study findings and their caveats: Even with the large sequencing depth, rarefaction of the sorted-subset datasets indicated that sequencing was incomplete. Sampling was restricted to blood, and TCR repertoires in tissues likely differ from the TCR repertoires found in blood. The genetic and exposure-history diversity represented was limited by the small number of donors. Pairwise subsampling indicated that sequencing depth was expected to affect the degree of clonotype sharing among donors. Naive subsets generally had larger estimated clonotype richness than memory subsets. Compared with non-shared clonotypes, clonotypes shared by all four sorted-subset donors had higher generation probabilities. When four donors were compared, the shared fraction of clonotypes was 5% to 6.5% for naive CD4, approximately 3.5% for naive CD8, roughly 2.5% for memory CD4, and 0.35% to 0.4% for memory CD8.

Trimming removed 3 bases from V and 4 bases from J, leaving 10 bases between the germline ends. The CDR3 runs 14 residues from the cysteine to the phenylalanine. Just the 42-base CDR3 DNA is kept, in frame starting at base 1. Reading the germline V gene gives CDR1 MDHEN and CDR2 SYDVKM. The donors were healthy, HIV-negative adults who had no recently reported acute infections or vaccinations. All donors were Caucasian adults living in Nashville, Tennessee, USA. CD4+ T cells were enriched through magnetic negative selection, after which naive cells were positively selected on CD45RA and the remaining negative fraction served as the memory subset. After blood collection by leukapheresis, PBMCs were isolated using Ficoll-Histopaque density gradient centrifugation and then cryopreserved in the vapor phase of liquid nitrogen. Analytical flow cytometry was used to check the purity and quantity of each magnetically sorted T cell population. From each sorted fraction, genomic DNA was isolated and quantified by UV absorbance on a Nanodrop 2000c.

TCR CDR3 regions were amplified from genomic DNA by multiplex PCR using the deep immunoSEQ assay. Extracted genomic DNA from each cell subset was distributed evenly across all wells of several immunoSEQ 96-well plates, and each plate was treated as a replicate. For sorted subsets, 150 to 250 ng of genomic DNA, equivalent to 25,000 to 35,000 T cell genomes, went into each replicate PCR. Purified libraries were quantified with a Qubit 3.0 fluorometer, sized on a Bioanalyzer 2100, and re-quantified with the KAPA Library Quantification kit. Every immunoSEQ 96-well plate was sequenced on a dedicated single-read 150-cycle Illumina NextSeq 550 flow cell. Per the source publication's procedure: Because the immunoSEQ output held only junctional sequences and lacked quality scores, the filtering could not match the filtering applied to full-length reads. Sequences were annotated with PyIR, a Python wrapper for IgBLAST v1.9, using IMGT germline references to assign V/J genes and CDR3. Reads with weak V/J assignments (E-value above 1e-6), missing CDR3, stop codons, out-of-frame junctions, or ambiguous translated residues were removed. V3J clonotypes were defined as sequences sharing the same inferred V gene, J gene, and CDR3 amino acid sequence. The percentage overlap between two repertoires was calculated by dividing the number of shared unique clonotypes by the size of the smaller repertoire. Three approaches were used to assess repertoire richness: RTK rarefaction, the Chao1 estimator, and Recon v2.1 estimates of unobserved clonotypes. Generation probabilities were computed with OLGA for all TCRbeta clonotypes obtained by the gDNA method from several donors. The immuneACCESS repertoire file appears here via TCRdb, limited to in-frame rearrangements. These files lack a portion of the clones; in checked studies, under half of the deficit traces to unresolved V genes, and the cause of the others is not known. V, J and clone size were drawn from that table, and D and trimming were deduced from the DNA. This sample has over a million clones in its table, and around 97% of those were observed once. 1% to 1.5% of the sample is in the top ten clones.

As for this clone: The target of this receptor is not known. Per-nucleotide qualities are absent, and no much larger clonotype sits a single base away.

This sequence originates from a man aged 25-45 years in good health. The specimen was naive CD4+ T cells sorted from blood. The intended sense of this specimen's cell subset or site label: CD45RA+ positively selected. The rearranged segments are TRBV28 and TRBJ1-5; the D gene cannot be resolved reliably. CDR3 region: CASSFLRDNQPQHF. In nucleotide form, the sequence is TGTGCCAGCAGTTTTCTTCGGGATAATCAGCCCCAGCATTTT.